The 23 T cell receptor beta chains in this list originate from one sample, sequenced in a study of beta chain features in type 1 diabetes. What was sequenced were expressed TCRB transcripts, since all of the isolated RNA had been reverse transcribed. Produced via immunoSEQ multiplex PCR; TCRdb's table is partial and in-frame only. The repertoire holds roughly 300,000 clones, with 7% to 9% as singletons. The sample comprised central memory CD4+ T cells from blood. The receptor source for this set is a woman younger than 30 in good health.

The chain uses TRBV27 and TRBJ1-5; 11 nucleotides agree with TRBD1. The CDR3 consists of 14 residues. CDR1 and CDR2 (germline): MNHEY, SMNVEV (reference sequence). Trimming cost V 8 bases and J 9 bases; bases outside gene matches: 9. This CDR3 reads CASGDRGNIRPQHF. The CDR3 DNA reads as TGTGCCAGCGGGGACAGGGGGAATATTCGGCCCCAGCATTTT.

The chain carries TRBV19 and TRBJ2-1, with 8 bases fitting TRBD2. V was pared by 1 base and J by 0 bases, with 11 bases of the junction left unmatched. Germline CDR1 reads LNHDA; CDR2 reads SQIVND (reference sequence). The CDR3 totals 19 residues. The CDR3 DNA sequence: TGTGCCAGTAGTATAGTTGGCACTAGCGGTCCGTCCTCCTACAATGAGCAGTTCTTC. Translation: CASSIVGTSGPSSYNEQFF.

This clone came up a few times. The J gene is TRBJ2-3, the V gene TRBV5-6, with unresolved D. Trimming shortened V by 0 bases and J by 4 bases, and 9 bases separated the two germline ends. The CDR3 length is 14 residues. Germline V gene lookup returns CDR1 SGHDT and CDR2 YYEEEE. CDR3 nucleotide sequence: TGTGCCAGCAGCTTGGGCCTAGTCTCAGATACGCAGTATTTT. Its translation: CASSLGLVSDTQYF.

This clone was counted between two and nine times. The V gene is TRBV18, the J gene TRBJ2-6; D assignment may be TRBD1 or TRBD2 (5 bases each). CDR1 and CDR2 (germline): KGHSH, LQKENI. Trimming cost V 2 bases and J 4 bases, with 9 bases left between them. The CDR3 consists of 15 residues. CDR3 residues: CASSPGGTGANVLTF. The CDR3 DNA reads as TGTGCCAGCTCACCAGGGGGTACCGGGGCCAACGTCCTGACTTTC.

This clone came up a few times. The chain recombines TRBV5-1 with TRBJ2-5, with 8 bases lining up with TRBD2. V shed 1 base, J shed 4 bases, and the junction held 6 bases outside the gene matches. The V gene's germline CDR1 is SGHRS and CDR2 YFSETQ. The CDR3 loop spans 15 amino acids. Here the CDR3 DNA reads TGCGCCAGCAGCTTGTCCCCGGGAGGGACAGAGACCCAGTACTTC. It specifies CASSLSPGGTETQYF.

This clone was seen a handful of times. The gene calls are TRBV10-3 and TRBJ2-1; D not certain. CDR1 is ENHRY and CDR2 is SYGVKD in the germline V gene. This CDR3 has 11 amino acids. With 5 bases removed from V and 3 bases from J, the gap between germline ends came to 2 bases. The CDR3 loop reads CAISNYNEQFF. In DNA, the CDR3 is TGTGCCATCAGTAACTACAATGAGCAGTTCTTC.

The table lists this clone with a few counts. Other DNA sequences in this specimen translate into the identical CDR3. The chain couples TRBV5-1 to TRBJ2-3; TRBD1 matches at 12 bases. Germline V gives CDR1 SGHRS, CDR2 YFSETQ. The length of the CDR3 is 15 residues. Trimming removed 4 bases from V and 6 bases from J; junction bases left unmatched: 6. As DNA, the CDR3 is TGCGCCAGCAGCCTGGGACAGGGGGCAGGGGATACGCAGTATTTT. It yields the protein CASSLGQGAGDTQYF.

This clone was observed many times. The V call is TRBV5-4, the J call TRBJ2-1; 10 nucleotides line up with TRBD2. The trim removed 4 bases at V and 4 bases at J, leaving 11 bases unmatched. The CDR3 is made up of 17 amino acids. In germline, CDR1 is SGHNT, CDR2 YYREEE (reference sequence). CDR3 bases: TGTGCCAGCAGCCGAGGACTAGCGGAAACGAGTTACAATGAGCAGTTCTTC. Translation gives CASSRGLAETSYNEQFF.

This clone turned up a few times. The identical CDR3 is also encoded by other nucleotide sequences in the sample. This chain links TRBV15 with TRBJ2-3, with D possibly being TRBD2 (6 bases). The CDR3 length is 15 residues. Germline V CDR1 and CDR2: LNHNV, YYDKDF (reference sequence). V was shortened by 7 bases and J by 0 bases, with 14 bases between the two germline ends. CDR3: CATNGGTGSTDTQYF. Here the CDR3 DNA reads TGTGCCACCAATGGGGGGACGGGGAGCACAGATACGCAGTATTTT.

This chain uses TRBV6-1 with TRBJ1-2; D gene ambiguous. CDR1 is MNHNS, CDR2 SASEGT, per germline. Trimming left V 6 bases short and J 6 bases short, with 14 bases between. CDR3 size: 13 residues. In DNA form, the CDR3 reads TGTGCCAGCAGGGGCGAGAGGGCCCATGGCTACACCTTC. Translated, it gives CASRGERAHGYTF.

The table lists this clone with a few counts. V gene TRBV7-2 combines with J gene TRBJ2-7; 8 nucleotides align to TRBD2. After removal of 5 bases from V and 5 bases from J, the junction contained 8 bases not matched to a gene. The CDR3 extends over 14 amino acids. Looked up from germline, CDR1 is SGHTA and CDR2 is FQGNSA. The DNA for the CDR3 is TGTGCCAGCAGCCCAGGAGCGGGAGAACACGAGCAGTACTTC. Its protein product is CASSPGAGEHEQYF. The full variable domain, rest sourced from reference TRBV7-2 and TRBJ2-7, is GAGVSQSPSNKVTEKGKDVELRCDPISGHTALYWYRQSLGQGLEFLIYFQGNSAPDKSGLPSDRFSAERTGGSVSTLTIQRTQQEDSAVYLCASSPGAGEHEQYFGPGTRLTVT.

This clone was detected only a few times. The chain carries TRBV9 and TRBJ2-2; 10 positions match TRBD1. Unmatched junction bases numbered 5, after V lost 7 bases and J lost 5 bases. This CDR3 contains 14 residues. Germline V gene sequence: CDR1 SGDLS, CDR2 YYNGEE. The CDR3 DNA is TGTGCCAGCCGCCGGACAGGGGGGACCGGGGAGCTGTTTTTT. This translates into CASRRTGGTGELFF.

The genes are TRBV2 and TRBJ2-1; 8 bases align to TRBD1. With V trimmed by 7 bases and J by 8 bases, 13 bases remained unmatched. In germline, CDR1 is SNHLY, CDR2 FYNNEI. The CDR3 has 15 amino acids. CDR3 sequence (DNA): TGTGCCAGCAAAGTGAGACAGGGGAGTTACGATGAGCAGTTCTTC. Translated: CASKVRQGSYDEQFF.

This clone was observed at least ten times. The chain recombines TRBV15 with TRBJ2-3; D unresolved. V was clipped by 7 bases and J by 6 bases, with 8 bases between them. The CDR3 length is 11 residues. The germline V gene has CDR1 LNHNV and CDR2 YYDKDF (reference sequence). The DNA for the CDR3 is TGTGCCACCATGGTGCGGGATACGCAGTATTTT. This codes for CATMVRDTQYF.

This clone was recorded a few times. A far larger clone is off by one base, so a read error is likely. The sample carries other DNA sequences with the same CDR3. This chain uses TRBV7-2 with TRBJ2-7, with D unclear. Germline V CDR1 and CDR2: SGHTA, FQGNSA. The CDR3 has 13 residues. The V and J ends lost 1 base and 0 bases respectively, with 4 bases between them. The CDR3 sequence: CASSLGPSYEQYF. The DNA of the CDR3 is TGTGCCAGCAGCTTAGGGCCCTCCTACGAGCAGTACTTC.

This clone was detected many times. The V call is TRBV7-9, the J call TRBJ2-3; perhaps TRBD2 as D (5 bases). V lost 11 bases and J lost 0, with 15 bases in between. Per the germline V gene, CDR1 is SEHNR and CDR2 is FQNEAQ (reference sequence). The CDR3 is 14 amino acids. CDR3 in amino acids: CAGLRTGSTDTQYF. CDR3 bases: TGTGCCGGTTTGAGGACGGGAAGCACAGATACGCAGTATTTT.

This clone was observed at least ten times. The rearrangement uses TRBV14 and TRBJ2-1; TRBD2 might be the D (5 bases). V was shortened by 0 bases and J by 6 bases, with 18 bases between the two germline ends. Germline V gene lookup returns CDR1 SGHDN and CDR2 FVKESK. The CDR3 is made up of 17 amino acids. The CDR3 region has the DNA TGTGCCAGCAGCCAAGATGCTGGGAGTTTCTTGCGCAATGAGCAGTTCTTC. Its protein is CASSQDAGSFLRNEQFF.

This rearrangement joins TRBV28 to TRBJ2-5; 7 nucleotides agree with TRBD2. The CDR3 has 16 amino acids. Germline CDR1 and CDR2: MDHEN and SYDVKM. The junction had 14 bases not matched to a gene; V was cut back by 3 bases and J by 7 bases. The CDR3 here is CASSFPRDYTVRTQYF. The CDR3 region has the DNA TGTGCCAGCAGTTTCCCCCGGGACTACACGGTACGGACCCAGTACTTC.

This clone has just a few counts. The gene calls are TRBV4-2 and TRBJ2-3, with D possibly TRBD2 on 6 matching bases. Germline lookup yields CDR1 LGHNA and CDR2 YNFKEQ. Trimming took 3 bases from V and 2 from J, leaving 12 bases between them. This CDR3 spans 15 amino acids. CDR3 in DNA: TGTGCCAGCAGCCAGGGACTTATTTACACAGATACGCAGTATTTT. Translation: CASSQGLIYTDTQYF.

The chain is built from TRBV7-2 and TRBJ1-2, with TRBD1 matching over 7 bases. The CDR3 spans 15 residues. Germline V gives CDR1 SGHTA, CDR2 FQGNSA. V trimming: 7 bases; J trimming: 4 bases; junction bases outside the gene matches: 12. The CDR3 DNA follows: TGTGCCAGCACCCCTTTTGTAGGACAGGTCTATGGCTACACCTTC. Protein product: CASTPFVGQVYGYTF.

There are a few counts of this clone. The gene calls are TRBV28 and TRBJ2-7, with a tentative D call TRBD2 (5 bases). The CDR3 totals 16 residues. Looked up from germline, CDR1 is MDHEN and CDR2 is SYDVKM. Trimming pared 6 bases from V and 6 bases from J, leaving 24 bases between. DNA of the CDR3: TGTGCCAGCAGCCGGGGATCCGTCGCGGGCCACGGCGAGCAGTACTTC. It specifies CASSRGSVAGHGEQYF.

The rearrangement joins TRBV6-1 to TRBJ1-1, with a tentative D call TRBD1 (6 bases). Trimming took off 4 bases at V and 4 bases at J, with 13 bases between the two ends. Germline V gene lookup returns CDR1 MNHNS and CDR2 SASEGT. This CDR3 comprises 14 residues. In DNA form, the CDR3 reads TGTGCCAGCAGTGCAACAGGGCCGGGCACTGAAGCTTTCTTT. This gives the protein CASSATGPGTEAFF.

This clone was seen only a few times. The chain carries TRBV5-4 and TRBJ2-5; TRBD1 agrees at 7 bases. This CDR3 has 16 residues. The germline V gene encodes CDR1 SGHNT and CDR2 YYREEE (reference sequence). The J segment lost 2 bases and the V segment lost 1 base, leaving 8 bases of the junction unmatched. CDR3 residues: CASSLLRTGRQETQYF. CDR3 bases: TGTGCCAGCAGCTTGCTCCGGACAGGCAGACAAGAGACCCAGTACTTC. Full variable domain (rest looked up from reference TRBV5-4 and TRBJ2-5): ETGVTQSPTHLIKTRGQQVTLRCSSQSGHNTVSWYQQALGQGPQFIFQYYREEENGRGNFPPRFSGLQFPNYSSELNVNALELDDSALYLCASSLLRTGRQETQYFGPGTRLLVL.